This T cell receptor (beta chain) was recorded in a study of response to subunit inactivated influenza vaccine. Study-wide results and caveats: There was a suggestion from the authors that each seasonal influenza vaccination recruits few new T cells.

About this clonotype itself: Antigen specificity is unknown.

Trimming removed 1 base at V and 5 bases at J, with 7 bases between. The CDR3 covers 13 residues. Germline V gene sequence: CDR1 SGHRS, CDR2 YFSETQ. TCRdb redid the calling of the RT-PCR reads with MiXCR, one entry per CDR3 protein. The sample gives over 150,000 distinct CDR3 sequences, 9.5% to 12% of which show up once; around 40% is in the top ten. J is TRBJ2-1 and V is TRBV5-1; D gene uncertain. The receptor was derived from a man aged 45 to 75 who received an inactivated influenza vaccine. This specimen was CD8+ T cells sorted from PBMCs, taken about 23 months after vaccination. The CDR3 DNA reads TGCGCCAGCAGCTTGAGTAGTAACAATGAGCAGTTCTTC. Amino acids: CASSLSSNNEQFF.